This TCR beta chain was profiled in a study of blood T cell repertoires in COVID-19. Study-wide context: T cells, B-cell-depleted T cells, or PBMCs provided the cDNA or gDNA that served as material.

The CDR3 is made up of 14 amino acids. V lost 1 base and J lost 6; bases outside the gene matches: 3. Germline CDR1 is SGHNT and CDR2 is YYREEE (reference sequence). Under the authors' procedure: The assay estimated nucleated cells by amplifying reference gene primers. Data came from immunoSEQ multiplex PCR; TCRdb stores just in-frame clones and leaves some out. V and J calls and clone size follow that table, whereas D and trimming were derived from the DNA. The table has about 200,000 clones, more than 75% seen once. The chain links TRBV5-4 to TRBJ1-4, with 7 bases that match TRBD1. Sequenced input: peripheral blood. The clonotype was recovered from a man aged 60 to 69 with acute or convalescent COVID-19. CDR3 nucleotide sequence: TGTGCCAGCAGCTTGAGACAGGGTGATGAAAAACTGTTTTTT. Amino acid sequence: CASSLRQGDEKLFF.